What follows are 27 T cell receptor beta chains derived from one specimen sequenced in a study of beta chain features in type 1 diabetes. Sequencing targeted expressed TCRB transcripts, as all isolated RNA had been reverse transcribed. Sequencing used immunoSEQ multiplex PCR; TCRdb keeps in-frame clones, though not all of them. The profile covers 680,000 or so clones, with 15% to 17% appearing a single time and more than 0.08% taken by the ten largest. Sequencing was carried out using naive CD4+ T cells from blood. The receptors derive from a man between 18 and 29 years old in good health.

This clone was picked up one time. The V and J genes are TRBV6-1 and TRBJ1-1, with a tentative D call TRBD1 (5 bases). The CDR3 sequence is 13 residues long. The V end lost 11 bases, the J end lost 0 bases, and 13 bases lay between the germline ends. The V gene's germline CDR1 is MNHNS and CDR2 SASEGT. The CDR3 nucleotides are TGTGCCGTAGAGGGACGTATGAACACTGAAGCTTTCTTT. This gives the protein CAVEGRMNTEAFF.

This clone occurred a few times. This chain links TRBV7-2 with TRBJ2-7, with TRBD1 as a possible D gene (6 bases). The CDR3 runs to 18 residues. Trimming shortened V by 2 bases and J by 0 bases, and 20 bases separated the two germline ends. CDR1 is SGHTA, CDR2 FQGNSA, per germline. The CDR3 reads CASSLRQGSPLGSYEQYF. The CDR3 nucleotides are TGTGCCAGCAGCTTAAGGCAGGGGTCCCCTTTGGGCTCCTACGAGCAGTACTTC. The whole variable domain, filled in from reference TRBV7-2 and TRBJ2-7, reads GAGVSQSPSNKVTEKGKDVELRCDPISGHTALYWYRQSLGQGLEFLIYFQGNSAPDKSGLPSDRFSAERTGGSVSTLTIQRTQQEDSAVYLCASSLRQGSPLGSYEQYFGPGTRLTVT.

This sequence joins TRBV7-3 and TRBJ2-5; D is perhaps TRBD1 or TRBD2 (5 bases each). This CDR3 is built from 16 residues. Germline V lookup: CDR1 SGHTA, CDR2 FQGTGA. The V and J ends lost 5 bases and 2 bases respectively, with 18 bases between them. DNA of the CDR3: TGTGCCAGCAGCCCACTGGGGCAGGGACGACAAGAGACCCAGTACTTC. Translating it yields CASSPLGQGRQETQYF.

The chain couples TRBV7-3 to TRBJ2-2; 8 bases are a match to TRBD2. Trimming cost V 5 bases and J 6 bases; bases outside gene matches: 14. CDR3 length: 17 residues. Germline V gene lookup returns CDR1 SGHTA and CDR2 FQGTGA. CDR3 residues: CASSLPGEAGAPGELFF. In DNA, the CDR3 is TGTGCCAGCAGCCTCCCTGGGGAAGCGGGAGCCCCCGGGGAGCTGTTTTTT.

The chain employs TRBV11-2 and TRBJ2-3; 10 nucleotides align to TRBD2. The CDR3 totals 14 residues. V shed 6 bases, J shed 3 bases, and the junction held 3 bases outside the gene matches. Germline lookup yields CDR1 SGHAT and CDR2 FQNNGV. CDR3 amino acids: CASRLAGRTDTQYF. The CDR3 nucleotides are TGTGCCAGCAGACTAGCGGGGCGTACAGATACGCAGTATTTT.

This clone was counted a few times. The CDR3 is CASSHPPGGSYEQYF. In DNA, the CDR3 is TGCGCCAGCAGCCACCCCCCGGGGGGGAGTTACGAGCAGTACTTC. V usage is TRBV4-1 and J usage is TRBJ2-7, with TRBD2 matching 8 bases. Germline V gene sequence: CDR1 MGHRA, CDR2 YSYEKL. The CDR3 runs to 15 residues. The V gene end was trimmed by 3 bases and the J gene end by 4 bases; junction bases not matched to a gene: 8.

This chain uses TRBV29-1 with TRBJ1-1; 11 bases map to TRBD1. The J segment lost 5 bases and the V segment lost 1 base, leaving 12 bases of the junction unmatched. The CDR3 consists of 17 residues. Germline V gene lookup returns CDR1 SQVTM and CDR2 ANQGSEA. The CDR3 loop is CSVEALADRGRRTEAFF. The CDR3 DNA is TGCAGCGTTGAAGCCTTGGCGGACAGGGGGCGAAGGACTGAAGCTTTCTTT.

This clone was seen a handful of times. The rearrangement uses TRBV27 and TRBJ1-1, with 7 bases identical to TRBD1. The CDR3 consists of 15 residues. Germline assignment: CDR1 MNHEY and CDR2 SMNVEV (reference sequence). V lost 6 bases and J lost 7; bases outside the gene matches: 14. CDR3 in amino acids: CASREENRGPNEAFF. The CDR3 nucleotides read TGTGCCAGCAGGGAAGAGAACAGGGGACCAAATGAAGCTTTCTTT.

This clone has a count of ten or more. The genes are TRBV7-9 and TRBJ2-3; 9 positions match TRBD1. Looked up from germline, CDR1 is SEHNR and CDR2 is FQNEAQ (reference sequence). The CDR3 runs to 14 residues. V was clipped by 5 bases and J by 5 bases; unmatched bases: 5. The CDR3 region has the DNA TGTGCCAGCAGCCCGGACAGGGGTCGAGATACGCAGTATTTT. This gives the protein CASSPDRGRDTQYF.

The chain recombines TRBV27 with TRBJ1-6, with 7 bases lining up with TRBD1. CDR1 and CDR2 from the germline V gene are MNHEY and SMNVEV (reference sequence). This CDR3 is 14 amino acids long. Trimming removed 4 bases from V and 8 bases from J; junction bases left unmatched: 5. CDR3 sequence reads: CASSSDRVYSPLHF. The CDR3 DNA is TGTGCCAGCAGTTCAGACAGGGTCTATTCACCCCTCCACTTT.

In this sample, this clone turned up once. The CDR3 here is CASSDDRGRAYEQYF. CDR3 DNA sequence: TGTGCCAGCAGTGATGACAGGGGACGCGCCTACGAGCAGTACTTC. This chain links TRBV6-1 with TRBJ2-7; TRBD1 agrees at 8 bases. V lost 3 bases and J lost 2; bases outside the gene matches: 6. CDR3 length equals 15 residues. CDR1 MNHNS and CDR2 SASEGT come from the germline V gene.

The sample holds a few counts of this clone. The chain carries TRBV9 and TRBJ1-2, with no clear D. The germline gives CDR1 SGDLS, CDR2 YYNGEE. The CDR3 loop spans 14 amino acids. V was trimmed by 3 bases and J by 7 bases, leaving 16 bases between them. Here the CDR3 DNA reads TGTGCCAGCAGCGAATCCGGGAAAAAGGTTGGCTACACCTTC. Translation: CASSESGKKVGYTF.

This clone was counted between two and nine times. This chain uses TRBV29-1 with TRBJ1-1; tentatively, D is TRBD1 (5 bases). The germline V gene has CDR1 SQVTM and CDR2 ANQGSEA. V was shortened by 6 bases and J by 4 bases, with 15 bases between the two germline ends. The CDR3 is made up of 13 amino acids. This CDR3 reads CSVSRVFGTEAFF. Here the CDR3 DNA reads TGCAGCGTCTCCAGGGTTTTTGGCACTGAAGCTTTCTTT.

This clone was seen only a few times. The V and J genes are TRBV7-3 and TRBJ2-2, with TRBD1 matching 7 bases. CDR1 and CDR2 (germline): SGHTA, FQGTGA. The CDR3 covers 15 residues. With V trimmed by 4 bases and J by 3 bases, 5 bases remained unmatched. As DNA, the CDR3 is TGTGCCAGCAGCTCCGGGACAGTCTACACCGGGGAGCTGTTTTTT. Its translation is CASSSGTVYTGELFF.

This clone was counted a few times. The chain couples TRBV7-9 to TRBJ2-1; TRBD2 aligns across 10 bases. The CDR3 has 15 amino acids. CDR1 is SEHNR and CDR2 is FQNEAQ in the germline V gene (reference sequence). The J segment lost 6 bases and the V segment lost 3 bases, leaving 5 bases of the junction unmatched. This chain's CDR3 is CASSFDGTSVNEQFF. The DNA for the CDR3 is TGTGCCAGCAGCTTTGACGGGACTAGCGTCAATGAGCAGTTCTTC. The full variable domain, rest sourced from reference TRBV7-9 and TRBJ2-1, is DTGVSQNPRHKITKRGQNVTFRCDPISEHNRLYWYRQTLGQGPEFLTYFQNEAQLEKSRLLSDRFSAERPKGSFSTLEIQRTEQGDSAMYLCASSFDGTSVNEQFFGPGTRLTVL.

This clone showed up just a few times. This chain links TRBV27 with TRBJ1-1; the D is unclear. CDR1 is MNHEY and CDR2 is SMNVEV in the germline V gene (reference sequence). The CDR3 length is 14 residues. V was pared by 1 base and J by 1 base, with 7 bases between. CDR3 amino acids: CASSLYSANTEAFF. Here the CDR3 DNA reads TGTGCCAGCAGTTTATACAGTGCGAACACTGAAGCTTTCTTT.

This clone has just a few counts. V gene TRBV2 combines with J gene TRBJ1-2, with D hard to call. This CDR3 contains 14 residues. The V gene lost 4 bases and the J gene lost 1 base, with 10 bases spanning the gap. CDR1 SNHLY and CDR2 FYNNEI come from the germline V gene. CDR3 in DNA: TGTGCCAGCAGTGTCGGGTACAGTAACTATGGCTACACCTTC. Translated: CASSVGYSNYGYTF.

This chain joins TRBV5-1 and TRBJ2-1, with D maybe TRBD1 (6 bases). Germline lookup yields CDR1 SGHRS and CDR2 YFSETQ. With 0 bases removed from V and 2 bases from J, the gap between germline ends came to 9 bases. CDR3 length equals 15 residues. The CDR3 coding sequence is TGCGCCAGCAGCTTGGCCCAGGGGCCCTACAATGAGCAGTTCTTC. This sequence encodes CASSLAQGPYNEQFF.

The gene calls are TRBV18 and TRBJ2-7; 9 nucleotides line up with TRBD1. The CDR3 is 15 residues long. Germline lookup yields CDR1 KGHSH and CDR2 LQKENI. Trimming took 4 bases from V and 7 from J; bases not matched to a gene: 11. This CDR3 reads CASSQSAQGAREQYF. The CDR3 DNA is TGTGCCAGCTCACAGTCCGCACAGGGGGCACGGGAGCAGTACTTC.

This clone was recorded at least ten times. The rearrangement joins TRBV7-9 to TRBJ2-6; D gene unclear. CDR1 and CDR2 from the germline V gene are SEHNR and FQNEAQ (reference sequence). The CDR3 spans 13 residues. The V end lost 4 bases, the J end lost 2 bases, and 3 bases lay between the germline ends. The CDR3, as DNA: TGTGCCAGCAGCTCCCCTGGGGCCAACGTCCTGACTTTC. It codes for CASSSPGANVLTF.

The gene calls are TRBV19 and TRBJ2-7, with D perhaps matching TRBD1 (6 bases). Between the trimmed V and J ends, which lost 5 bases and 2 bases, there was a span of 10 bases. The CDR3 has 13 residues. Germline V lookup: CDR1 LNHDA, CDR2 SQIVND (reference sequence). The CDR3 DNA follows: TGTGCCAGTAGTTCGAGGGACACCTACGAGCAGTACTTC. Translating it yields CASSSRDTYEQYF.

This clone was recorded a few times. The chain links TRBV6-5 to TRBJ2-4; either TRBD1 or TRBD2 may fit D (7 bases each). CDR3 size: 12 residues. V was pared by 6 bases and J by 9 bases, with 12 bases between. Germline assignment: CDR1 MNHEY and CDR2 SVGAGI. The CDR3 sequence is CASRTGEGIQYF. In DNA form, the CDR3 reads TGTGCCAGCAGAACAGGGGAGGGCATTCAGTACTTC.

The rearrangement joins TRBV7-9 to TRBJ1-1; D might be TRBD1 (6 bases). The CDR3 sequence is 15 residues long. Trimming shortened V by 3 bases and J by 0 bases, and 11 bases separated the two germline ends. Germline V gene lookup returns CDR1 SEHNR and CDR2 FQNEAQ (reference sequence). The CDR3 protein is CASSFQTGLNTEAFF. CDR3 DNA sequence: TGTGCCAGCAGCTTTCAGACAGGTCTGAACACTGAAGCTTTCTTT.

The chain couples TRBV29-1 to TRBJ1-2; 10 bases fit TRBD1. The V segment lost 6 bases and the J segment 0 bases; nucleotides outside the gene matches: 7. This CDR3 spans 15 amino acids. The germline CDR1 and CDR2 sequences are SQVTM and ANQGSEA. Here the CDR3 reads CSVVGDRGSNYGYTF. The CDR3, as DNA: TGCAGCGTCGTGGGGGACAGGGGCTCTAACTATGGCTACACCTTC.

This clone has only a few counts. The genes are TRBV5-1 and TRBJ2-7; tentative D call: TRBD1 (6 bases). The CDR3 has 14 residues. Germline V gives CDR1 SGHRS, CDR2 YFSETQ. V lost 1 base, J lost 6 bases, and 14 bases lay in between. The CDR3 loop reads CASSLSTGPSEQYF. The CDR3 DNA sequence: TGCGCCAGCAGCTTGTCTACAGGGCCCAGCGAGCAGTACTTC.

This clone was recorded a few times. This rearrangement joins TRBV18 to TRBJ2-7, with D perhaps matching TRBD1 (6 bases). CDR3 length: 15 residues. Trimming took off 2 bases at V and 7 bases at J, with 18 bases between the two ends. Germline loops: CDR1 KGHSH, CDR2 LQKENI. The CDR3 DNA follows: TGTGCCAGCTCACCAATCGACAGGACATCTCTGGAGCAGTACTTC. It specifies CASSPIDRTSLEQYF.

This clone was seen a few times. The chain recombines TRBV7-2 with TRBJ2-1; D remains ambiguous. Germline V gene data show CDR1 as SGHTA and CDR2 as FQGNSA. V was shortened by 1 base and J by 2 bases, with 9 bases between the two germline ends. CDR3 size: 15 residues. The CDR3 bases are TGTGCCAGCAGCTTAGGCGGTTCGACCTACAATGAGCAGTTCTTC. It encodes CASSLGGSTYNEQFF.